One TCR beta chain is described in this entry. The entry originates in a study of cytomegalovirus exposure and HLA in healthy donors. Vbeta (60) and Jbeta (13) primers were used in the PCR. The repertoire was sequenced with immunoSEQ multiplex PCR; TCRdb's copy has only in-frame clones and lacks some. The data contain around 200,000 clones, almost 80% of them seen just once; the ten biggest clones take up 1.5% to 2%. There are 14 residues in the CDR3. Trimming removed 1 base at V and 2 bases at J, with 9 bases between. CDR1 SGDLS and CDR2 YYNGEE come from the germline V gene. The clonotype comes from a man aged 18 to 29 in good health and CMV-seronegative. The V and J genes are TRBV9 and TRBJ1-2, with D perhaps matching TRBD1 (5 bases). The sample comprised PBMCs. CDR3 region: CASSVSKGNYGYTF. The DNA of the CDR3 is TGTGCCAGCAGCGTAAGCAAGGGGAACTATGGCTACACCTTC.